A selection of T cell receptor beta chains follows, all from one sample in a study of blood T cell repertoires in COVID-19. Method: immunoSEQ multiplex PCR; TCRdb's copy keeps in-frame clones and lacks some. There are roughly 160,000 clones in the sample; about 88% occur only once, and roughly 24% lies in the top ten. The sequenced sample was peripheral blood. The receptors here all came from a man between 60 and 75 years old with acute or convalescent COVID-19. Both conserved end residues are part of each CDR3. The D gene is left open where the match is weak. Part of the rows lack a size; the others show once, few, many or a class for expanded clones.

clone size	V gene	J gene	D gene	CDR3 DNA	CDR3 protein
NA	TRBV19	TRBJ1-1	NA	TGTGCCAGTAGTTCCTCGATAGGGGCAAACACTGAAGCTTTCTTT	CASSSSIGANTEAFF
NA	TRBV7-9	TRBJ1-1	NA	TGTGCCGGGCGAATGGGTAACACTGAAGCTTTCTTT	CAGRMGNTEAFF
few	TRBV19	TRBJ2-5	TRBD2	TGTGCCAGTAGTATAGGCGGTAGCGGGGGACAAGAGACCCAGTACTTC	CASSIGGSGGQETQYF
NA	TRBV6-9	TRBJ1-2	NA	TGTGCCAGCAGTTATTCGTTGCCAGGGCCGGATGGCTACACCTTC	CASSYSLPGPDGYTF
NA	TRBV25-1	TRBJ1-1	NA	TGTGCCAGCAGTGACAGGGTTGAAGCTTTCTTT	CASSDRVEAFF
NA	TRBV10-3	TRBJ1-2	NA	TGTGCCATCAGTGCTCGCCAGGGCTATGGCTACACCTTC	CAISARQGYGYTF
NA	TRBV7-3	TRBJ2-7	NA	TGTGCCAGCAGCTTATTTCCCCCGGGAGTTCACGGATCCTACGAGCAGTACTTC	CASSLFPPGVHGSYEQYF
NA	TRBV10-3	TRBJ1-1	NA	TGTGCCATCGGCCCGGGGGGGGCTGAAGCTTTCTTT	CAIGPGGAEAFF
NA	TRBV5-4	TRBJ2-7	TRBD2	TGTGCCAGCAGCTCTACACTAGCGAGCAGCTCCTACGAGCAGTACTTC	CASSSTLASSSYEQYF
NA	TRBV18	TRBJ1-5	NA	TGTGCCAGCTCACTAAGCCAGGGTGGACAGCCCCAGCATTTT	CASSLSQGGQPQHF
NA	TRBV19	TRBJ1-1	NA	TGTGCCAGTAGTGCAAGGACAGAGAACACTGAAGCTTTCTTT	CASSARTENTEAFF
once	TRBV28	TRBJ2-7	NA	TGTGCCAGCGGTGACCTAGGAGCCTACGAGCAGTACTTC	CASGDLGAYEQYF
few	TRBV6-2/TRBV6-3	TRBJ2-1	TRBD2	TGTGCCAGCAGTCGTCTCACTAGCGGGGGGCCCAATGAGCAGTTCTTC	CASSRLTSGGPNEQFF
NA	TRBV6-5	TRBJ1-2	NA	TGTGCCAGCAGTTACTCGCGGCAGGCGACAGACTATGGCTACACCTTC	CASSYSRQATDYGYTF
NA	TRBV12-3/TRBV12-4	TRBJ1-2	TRBD1	TGTGCCAGCAGTCGGACAGGGGTGTATGGCTACACCTTC	CASSRTGVYGYTF
NA	TRBV6-5	TRBJ2-2	TRBD1	TGTGCCAGCCTCCACAGGGGCTCCGGGGAGCTGTTTTTT	CASLHRGSGELFF
NA	TRBV29-1	TRBJ1-1	TRBD1	TGCAGCGTTCCGGGACAGGGGATTGAAGCTTTCTTT	CSVPGQGIEAFF
NA	TRBV2	TRBJ1-4	TRBD1	TGTGCCAGCACCGGGACAGCTTATATTCAGGGGTTT	CASTGTAYIQGF
NA	TRBV27	TRBJ1-6	NA	TGTGCCAGCAGTCCCTCCCGGGGGGCCGTTCATTCACCCCTCCACTTT	CASSPSRGAVHSPLHF